This T cell receptor (beta chain) was identified during a study of beta chain features in type 1 diabetes. Regarding the study as a whole: With patients and controls alike, PCR might favor shorter templates to an equal degree. Any HLA type influence on TCRB rearrangement was left unresolved here. There was a moderate but significant shortening of TCRB CDR3s in all four CD4+ subsets of Type 1 diabetes patients. Sampled from patients, naive, central memory and Treg TCRB repertoires appeared more similar than those sampled from healthy donors.

What was sequenced were expressed TCRB transcripts, since all of the isolated RNA had been reverse transcribed. Here immunoSEQ multiplex PCR was the method, and the copy in TCRdb shows in-frame clones only, minus some. Here the sample spans about 340,000 clones, roughly 12% being singletons. The CDR3 has 16 amino acids. V lost 0 bases to trimming and J lost 3 bases; unmatched junction nucleotides: 4. Germline loops: CDR1 SGDLS, CDR2 YYNGEE. With regard to this clone: Its antigen remains unidentified.

The V gene is TRBV9, the J gene TRBJ2-1, with 9 nucleotides matching TRBD2. Sequences were obtained from naive CD4+ T cells from blood. The sequence derives from a woman aged 18-29 years with type 1 diabetes. CDR3 bases: TGTGCCAGCAGCGTAGGAGCGGGAGGTCGCTACAATGAGCAGTTCTTC. Amino acids: CASSVGAGGRYNEQFF.